These 3 T cell receptor beta chains were all obtained from the same sample, sequenced in a study of T cell clonality in common variable immunodeficiency (dated by TCRdb to about 2015). Library preparation employed the immunoSEQ multiplex PCR assay. The clones in this table, taken by TCRdb from immuneACCESS, are in-frame only. Not every clone is retained; where verified, under half of the shortfall comes from an unresolved V gene, and the cause of the rest is unknown. The sample features approximately 30,000 clones, and none is a singleton. Approximately 4% of the sample belongs to the ten largest clones. Sequenced sample: peripheral blood mononuclear cells. These receptor sequences come from a person aged 18 to 70 in good health.

This clone showed up many times. CDR3 loop: CASNIRGGNTGELFF. The sequenced part of the CDR3 DNA is TGTGCCAGCAATATTAGGGGCGGGAACACCGGGGAG. The chain is built from TRBV5-4 and TRBJ2-2; D is possibly TRBD1 (5 bases). The CDR3 extends 3 residues past the end of the read, so its final part is completed from the germline J gene. Germline CDR1 is SGHNT and CDR2 is YYREEE (reference sequence). This CDR3 spans 15 amino acids. Trimming removed 6 bases from V and 1 base from J, with 13 bases in between.

This clone was counted many times. The read falls 3 residues short of the CDR3 end, and the missing part is taken from the germline J gene. The V and J genes are TRBV30 and TRBJ1-5; the match to TRBD1 covers 7 bases. CDR3 length: 14 amino acids. V lost 2 bases and J lost 7; bases outside the gene matches: 8. CDR1 is GTSNPN and CDR2 is SVGIG in the germline V gene (reference sequence). The DNA read from the CDR3 is TGTGCCTGGAGTCCTCAGGGGGGTGGCCAGCCC. It translates to CAWSPQGGGQP. The entire CDR3 sequence reads CAWSPQGGGQPQHF. Full variable domain (missing parts from reference TRBV30 and TRBJ1-5): SQTIHQWPATLVQPVGSPLSLECTVEGTSNPNLYWYRQAAGRGLQLLFYSVGIGQISSEVPQNLSASRPQDRQFILSSKKLLLSDSGFYLCAWSPQGGGQPQHFGDGTRLSIL.

This clone appeared many times. The CDR3 end is not reached by the read, which stops 3 residues before it; the germline J gene fills it in. V gene TRBV30 combines with J gene TRBJ2-1, with 15 bases matching TRBD2. This CDR3 region has 15 residues. V lost 2 bases and J lost 8; bases outside the gene matches: 4. Germline assignment: CDR1 GTSNPN and CDR2 SVGIG (reference sequence). The part of the CDR3 DNA that was read is TGTGCCTGGAGTAAAGGACTAGCGGGAGGGGATGAG. It translates to CAWSKGLAGGDE. The entire CDR3 protein is CAWSKGLAGGDEQFF.